The present TCR beta chain was sequenced within a study of identical twins. Carrying unique molecular identifiers, the cDNA also gained a universal primer site through template switching. Via MiXCR, TCRdb re-called the 5' RACE reads, giving one row per CDR3 protein. This table has about 450,000 distinct CDR3 sequences, about a fifth appearing once. Deletions cut 6 bases from V and 7 bases from J, with 25 bases between. This CDR3 region has 17 residues. Per germline, CDR1 MDHEN and CDR2 SYDVKM. Notes on this clonotype: Its specificity is not known.

Study results and limitations: Beta out-of-frame sequences showed weaker excess twin sharing.

The chain uses TRBV28 and TRBJ2-1, with D possibly TRBD1 on 6 matching bases. The clonotype originates from a man in his forties or fifties in good health. Sequenced material: naive T cells sorted from blood. Here the CDR3 DNA reads TGTGCCAGCAGCAGCCCCTCGGCGGACAGCAAGTATAATGAGCAGTTCTTC. It is translated as CASSSPSADSKYNEQFF. The full variable domain, in which reference TRBV28 and TRBJ2-1 provide the parts outside the CDR3, is DVKVTQSSRYLVKRTGEKVFLECVQDMDHENMFWYRQDPGLGLRLIYFSYDVKMKEKGDIPEGYSVSREKKERFSLILESASTNQTSMYLCASSSPSADSKYNEQFFGPGTRLTVL.